Given below is one TCR beta chain in context. This sample stems from a study of T cell changes during pregnancy in multiple sclerosis. The table came from immunoSEQ multiplex PCR; TCRdb's copy has only in-frame clones and leaves some out. The sample includes 15,000 to 18,000 clones, roughly 84% of them seen just once. The source material was CD8+ T cells from peripheral blood mononuclear cells, sampled after pregnancy. The sequence came from a female donor in good health, enrolled as a control in a pregnancy study.

CDR3 sequence reads: CASSPPDRVYGYTF. DNA for the CDR3: TGTGCCAGCAGCCCCCCGGACAGGGTCTATGGCTACACCTTC. The V and J genes are TRBV7-9 and TRBJ1-2; 8 bases line up with TRBD1. CDR1 and CDR2 from the germline V gene are SEHNR and FQNEAQ (reference sequence). Germline trimming cut 5 bases from V and 4 bases from J; bases unmatched to any gene: 6. This CDR3 is built from 14 residues.